The rows below give T cell receptor beta chains drawn from one sample of a study of blood T cell repertoires in COVID-19. Clones were sequenced by immunoSEQ multiplex PCR, and TCRdb holds only the in-frame ones, with some missing. Among tens of thousands of clones listed, approximately 80% were seen once. Sequences were obtained from peripheral blood. The receptor set was obtained from a woman in her 70s with acute or convalescent COVID-19. CDR3s include the opening cysteine and the closing phenylalanine or tryptophan. The D gene is left open where the match is weak. Not every row has a clone size; where given, it reads once, few, many or a size class.

J: TRBJ1-3; D: .; V: TRBV11-2; size: .; CDR3: CASSLRSLSSGNTIYF; DNA: TGTGCCAGCAGCTTAAGATCACTGTCCTCGGGAAACACCATATATTTT
J: TRBJ2-1; D: TRBD2; V: TRBV18; size: .; CDR3: CASSPGLAGESEQFF; DNA: TGTGCCAGCTCACCGGGCCTAGCGGGGGAGAGTGAGCAGTTCTTC
J: TRBJ1-3; D: .; V: TRBV21-1; size: .; CDR3: CASSKGQGNSGNTIYF; DNA: TGTGCCAGCAGCAAAGGGCAGGGTAACTCTGGAAACACCATATATTTT
J: TRBJ1-5; D: .; V: TRBV7-8; size: once; CDR3: CASSPGQRYNQPQHF; DNA: TGTGCCAGCAGCCCAGGACAGCGCTACAATCAGCCCCAGCATTTT
J: TRBJ1-6; D: .; V: TRBV7-2; size: .; CDR3: CASSLGRTDSPLHF; DNA: TGTGCCAGCAGCTTAGGTAGGACAGACTCACCCCTCCACTTT
J: TRBJ1-2; D: TRBD1; V: TRBV19; size: .; CDR3: CASMRQGVEYYGYTF; DNA: TGTGCCAGTATGAGGCAGGGGGTTGAATACTATGGCTACACCTTC
J: TRBJ2-1; D: TRBD2; V: TRBV6-2/TRBV6-3; size: .; CDR3: CASSLRAGGRNEQFF; DNA: TGTGCCAGCAGCCTCCGGGCGGGGGGTAGGAATGAGCAGTTCTTC
J: TRBJ1-1; D: .; V: TRBV7-8; size: .; CDR3: CASSPRGADTEAFF; DNA: TGTGCCAGCAGCCCCCGCGGGGCGGACACTGAAGCTTTCTTT
J: TRBJ1-1; D: .; V: TRBV19; size: .; CDR3: CASIYRTEAFF; DNA: TGTGCCAGTATCTATCGGACTGAAGCTTTCTTT
J: TRBJ1-1; D: TRBD1; V: TRBV5-1; size: .; CDR3: CASSLEGTGLAFF; DNA: TGCGCCAGCAGCTTGGAGGGGACAGGGTTGGCTTTCTTT
J: TRBJ1-1; D: .; V: TRBV4-1; size: few; CDR3: CASSYSALQGRTEAFF; DNA: TGCGCCAGCAGCTACTCAGCCCTACAGGGCCGCACTGAAGCTTTCTTT
J: TRBJ1-4; D: .; V: TRBV6-2/TRBV6-3; size: .; CDR3: CASSSRSRQSWEKLFF; DNA: TGTGCCAGCAGTTCCCGCTCGAGGCAGAGCTGGGAAAAACTGTTTTTT
J: TRBJ2-7; D: .; V: TRBV11-2; size: .; CDR3: CASGHGLDYEQYF; DNA: TGTGCCAGCGGGCACGGACTCGACTACGAGCAGTACTTC
J: TRBJ2-2; D: .; V: TRBV2; size: .; CDR3: CASKEQSGELFF; DNA: TGTGCCAGCAAAGAACAGTCCGGGGAGCTGTTTTTT
J: TRBJ2-3; D: TRBD1; V: TRBV15; size: few; CDR3: CATSRGQGKDTQYF; DNA: TGTGCCACCAGCAGGGGACAGGGTAAAGATACGCAGTATTTT
J: TRBJ1-1; D: TRBD1; V: TRBV3-1/TRBV3-2; size: .; CDR3: CASRDPTGANTEAFF; DNA: TGTGCCAGCCGAGACCCGACAGGGGCGAACACTGAAGCTTTCTTT